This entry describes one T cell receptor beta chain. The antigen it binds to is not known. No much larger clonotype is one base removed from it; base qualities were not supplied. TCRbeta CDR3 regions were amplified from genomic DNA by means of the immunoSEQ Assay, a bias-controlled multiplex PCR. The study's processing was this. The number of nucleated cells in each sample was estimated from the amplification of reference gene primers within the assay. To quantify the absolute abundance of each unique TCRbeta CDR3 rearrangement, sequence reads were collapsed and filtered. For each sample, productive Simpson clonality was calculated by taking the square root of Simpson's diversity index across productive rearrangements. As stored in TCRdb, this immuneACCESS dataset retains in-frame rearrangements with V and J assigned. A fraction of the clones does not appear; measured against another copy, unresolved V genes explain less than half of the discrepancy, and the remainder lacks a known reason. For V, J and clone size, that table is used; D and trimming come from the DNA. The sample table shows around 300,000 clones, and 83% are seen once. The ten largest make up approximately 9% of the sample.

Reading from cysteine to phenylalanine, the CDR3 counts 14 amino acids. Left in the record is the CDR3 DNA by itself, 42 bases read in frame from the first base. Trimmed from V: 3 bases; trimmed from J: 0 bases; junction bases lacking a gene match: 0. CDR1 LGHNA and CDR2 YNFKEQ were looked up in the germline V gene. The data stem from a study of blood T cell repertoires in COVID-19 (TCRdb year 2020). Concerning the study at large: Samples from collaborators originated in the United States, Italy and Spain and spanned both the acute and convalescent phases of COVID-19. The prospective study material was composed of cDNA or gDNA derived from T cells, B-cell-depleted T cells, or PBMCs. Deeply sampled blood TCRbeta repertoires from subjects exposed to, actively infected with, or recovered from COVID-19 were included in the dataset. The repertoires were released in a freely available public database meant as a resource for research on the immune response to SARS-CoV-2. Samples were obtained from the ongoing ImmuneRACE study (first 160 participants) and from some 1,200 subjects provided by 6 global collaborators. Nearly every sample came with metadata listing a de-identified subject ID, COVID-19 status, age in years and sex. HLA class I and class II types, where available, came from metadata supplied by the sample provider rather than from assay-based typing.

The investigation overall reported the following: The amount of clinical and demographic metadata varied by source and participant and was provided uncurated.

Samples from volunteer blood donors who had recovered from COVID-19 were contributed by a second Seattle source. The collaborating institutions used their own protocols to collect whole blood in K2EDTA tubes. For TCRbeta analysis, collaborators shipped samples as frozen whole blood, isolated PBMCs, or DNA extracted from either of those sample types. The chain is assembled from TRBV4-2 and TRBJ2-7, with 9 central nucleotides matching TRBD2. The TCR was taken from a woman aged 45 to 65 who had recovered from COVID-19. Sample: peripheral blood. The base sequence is TGTGCCAGCAGCCAGCGGGGGGGCTCCTACGAGCAGTACTTC. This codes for CASSQRGGSYEQYF.